The T cell receptor beta chain under discussion was sequenced for a study of blood T cell repertoires in COVID-19. Study-wide background: Samples came from the United States, Italy and Spain, spanning acute and convalescent COVID-19. From T cells, B-cell-depleted T cells, or PBMCs came the material, which was cDNA or gDNA.

Under the authors' procedure: Using reference gene primer amplification, nucleated cell counts were estimated. Profiled with immunoSEQ multiplex PCR; TCRdb holds only in-frame clones, not every one. The DNA gave D and trimming, while V, J and clone size come from that table. Of fewer than 150,000 clones detected, around nine tenths appear once; the ten largest clones hold about 11%. Material: peripheral blood. This receptor was obtained from a man aged 50 or older with active or convalescent COVID-19.

The chain's CDR3 is CASSLDMRWGTANEKLFF. CDR3 DNA: TGTGCCAGCAGCTTAGACATGAGGTGGGGGACAGCTAATGAAAAACTGTTTTTT. The chain carries TRBV7-9 and TRBJ1-4; 7 bases line up with TRBD1. This CDR3 comprises 18 residues. The J segment lost 3 bases and the V segment lost 1 base, leaving 11 bases of the junction unmatched. Germline loops: CDR1 SEHNR, CDR2 FQNEAQ (reference sequence). The variable domain in full, completed from reference TRBV7-9 and TRBJ1-4, reads DTGVSQNPRHKITKRGQNVTFRCDPISEHNRLYWYRQTLGQGPEFLTYFQNEAQLEKSRLLSDRFSAERPKGSFSTLEIQRTEQGDSAMYLCASSLDMRWGTANEKLFFGSGTQLSVL.